The sequence of this T cell receptor beta chain was determined in a study of molecular identifiers for immune sequencing clone quantification. TCRdb itself ran the PCR reads through MiXCR, one entry per CDR3 protein. The sample contains 300,000 to 400,000 distinct CDR3 sequences, about 22% of which appear only once. Per germline, CDR1 SGHAT and CDR2 FQNNGV. V shed 3 bases and J shed 7 bases, with 6 bases lying between them. This CDR3 region has 12 residues. The rearrangement joins TRBV11-2 to TRBJ1-4; D uncertain. The receptor's source is a human donor in good health. Some libraries in this study had Jurkat cell RNA spiked in. The sequenced sample was naive CD8+ T cells from blood, with Jurkat cell RNA spiked in. Subset noted: FACS-sorted CD8+CD4-CCR7+CD45RA+ naive T cells. The CDR3 bases are TGTGCCAGCAGCTTTATGGGTGAAAAACTGTTTTTT. Translated: CASSFMGEKLFF.